The entry below gives a single T cell receptor beta chain sequence along with its context. In germline, CDR1 is SGDLS, CDR2 YYNGEE. Between the trimmed V and J ends, which lost 0 bases and 4 bases, there was a span of 11 bases. The CDR3 covers 15 residues. Original processing methods: Amplified reference gene primers provided the basis for estimating nucleated cell counts. The data were produced by immunoSEQ multiplex PCR, yet TCRdb's version contains in-frame clones alone and is incomplete. V and J calls and clone size are given by that table; D and trimming were obtained from the DNA. The data contain more than 95,000 clones, approximately 78% of them seen just once; the ten biggest clones take up roughly 15%. This sample stems from a study of blood T cell repertoires in COVID-19.

The chain employs TRBV9 and TRBJ2-1; D possibly corresponds to TRBD1 (6 bases). The receptor comes from a woman of 80 years or more with acute or convalescent COVID-19. The sample comprised peripheral blood. CDR3 amino acids: CASSVEGETYNEQFF. The CDR3 region has the DNA TGTGCCAGCAGCGTAGAGGGGGAGACGTACAATGAGCAGTTCTTC.